The T cell receptor beta chain described here comes from a study of beta chain features in type 1 diabetes. Study conclusions and caveats: At VDJ recombination sites, type 1 diabetes patients had fewer insertions and more deleted nucleotides.

A remark on this clone: Its antigen remains unidentified.

The ends were cut back, 0 bases at V and 3 bases at J, with 5 bases in the middle. The germline CDR1 and CDR2 sequences are KGHSH and LQKENI. CDR3 length: 13 amino acids. Investigators reverse transcribed all isolated RNA, so they sequenced expressed TCRB transcripts. Profiling relied on immunoSEQ multiplex PCR, and the TCRdb table lists in-frame clones only, not all of them. In the table there are around 140,000 clones, about 10% of which are singletons. The sample was naive CD4+ T cells from blood. The J gene is TRBJ1-1, the V gene TRBV18; D is ambiguous. The source of this sequence is a man younger than 35 in good health. In DNA form, the CDR3 reads TGTGCCAGCTCACCACCCACGGACACTGAAGCTTTCTTT. It codes for CASSPPTDTEAFF.